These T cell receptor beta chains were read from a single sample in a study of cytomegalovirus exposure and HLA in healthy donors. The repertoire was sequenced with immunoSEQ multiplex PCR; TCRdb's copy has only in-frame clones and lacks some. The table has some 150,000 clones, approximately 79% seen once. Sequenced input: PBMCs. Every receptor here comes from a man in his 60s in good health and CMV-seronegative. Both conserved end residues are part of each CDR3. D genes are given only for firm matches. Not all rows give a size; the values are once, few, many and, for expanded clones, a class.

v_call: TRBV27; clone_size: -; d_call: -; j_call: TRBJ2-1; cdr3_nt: TGTGCCAGCAGTTTACAGTACACCTACAATGAGCAGTTCTTC; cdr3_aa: CASSLQYTYNEQFF
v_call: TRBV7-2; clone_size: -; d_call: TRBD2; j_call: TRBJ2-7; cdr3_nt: TGTGCCAGCAGCTCCAGTAGCGGGATCTACGAGCAGTACTTC; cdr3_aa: CASSSSSGIYEQYF
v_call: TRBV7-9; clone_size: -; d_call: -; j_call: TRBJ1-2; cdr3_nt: TGTGCCAGCAGCGGCCCGGCGGGGACTAACTATGGCTACACCTTC; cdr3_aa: CASSGPAGTNYGYTF
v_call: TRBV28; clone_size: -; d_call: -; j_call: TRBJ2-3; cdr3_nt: TGTGCCAGCAGTGAGCAGAGCAGGGCAGATACGCAGTATTTT; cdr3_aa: CASSEQSRADTQYF
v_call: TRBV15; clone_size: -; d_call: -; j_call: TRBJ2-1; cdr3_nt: TGTGCCACCAGCAGCCCCACGGGAAGGGCCTACAATGAGCAGTTCTTC; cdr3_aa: CATSSPTGRAYNEQFF
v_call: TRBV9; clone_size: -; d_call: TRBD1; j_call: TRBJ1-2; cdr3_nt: TGTGCCAGCAGCGTAGGGGGACCGAGACAGGGTTCGTCGAACTATGGCTACACCTTC; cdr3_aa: CASSVGGPRQGSSNYGYTF
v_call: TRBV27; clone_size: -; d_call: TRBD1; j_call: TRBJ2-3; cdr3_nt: TGTGCCAGCAGTCTGGGGACAGGGGGTCCGCTTGATCGGTATTTT; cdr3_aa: CASSLGTGGPLDRYF
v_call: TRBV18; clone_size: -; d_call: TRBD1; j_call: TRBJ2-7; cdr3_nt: TGTGCCAGCTCACCAGCGACAGGGCACGAGCAGTACTTC; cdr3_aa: CASSPATGHEQYF
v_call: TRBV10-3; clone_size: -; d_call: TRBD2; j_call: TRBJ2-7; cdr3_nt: TGTGCCATCAGTGCACTGACTAGCGGGGGGTCCTACGAGCAGTACTTC; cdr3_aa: CAISALTSGGSYEQYF
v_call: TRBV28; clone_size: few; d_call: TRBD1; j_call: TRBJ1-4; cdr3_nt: TGTGCCAGCAGTTTATCAGGGGACAGTGAAAAACTGTTTTTT; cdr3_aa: CASSLSGDSEKLFF
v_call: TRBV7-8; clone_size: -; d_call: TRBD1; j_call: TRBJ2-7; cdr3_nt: TGTGCCAGCACCGGGACAGGGGGCTACGAGCAGTACTTC; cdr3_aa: CASTGTGGYEQYF
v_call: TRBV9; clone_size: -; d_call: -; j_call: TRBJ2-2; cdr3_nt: TGTGCCAGCAGCGTATCACAGGCAGCGAACACCGGGGAGCTGTTTTTT; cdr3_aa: CASSVSQAANTGELFF
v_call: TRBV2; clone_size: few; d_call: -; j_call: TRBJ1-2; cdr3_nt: TGTGCCAGCAACCAGGGGTTTGGCTACACCTTC; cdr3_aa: CASNQGFGYTF
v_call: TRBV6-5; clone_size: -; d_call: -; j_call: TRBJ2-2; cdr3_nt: TGTGCCAGCACCCGGGGGGCCTCCACCGGGGAGCTGTTTTTT; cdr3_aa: CASTRGASTGELFF
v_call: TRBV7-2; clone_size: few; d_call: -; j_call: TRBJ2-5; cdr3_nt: TGTGCCAGCAGCTTATTCGGGAGAGAGACCCAGTACTTC; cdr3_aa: CASSLFGRETQYF
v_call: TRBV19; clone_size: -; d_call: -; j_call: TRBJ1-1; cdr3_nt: TGTGCCAGTAGTGAGGACAGGAACACTGAAGCTTTCTTT; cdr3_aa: CASSEDRNTEAFF
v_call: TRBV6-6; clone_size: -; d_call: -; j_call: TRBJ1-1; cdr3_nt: TGTGCCAGCAGTTACTCGGGGGGCACTGAAGCTTTCTTT; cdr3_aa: CASSYSGGTEAFF
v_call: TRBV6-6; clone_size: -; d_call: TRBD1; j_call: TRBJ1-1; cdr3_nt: TGTGCCAGCAGTTACTCCGGGACAGGGCGGGCTTTCTTT; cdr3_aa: CASSYSGTGRAFF